What follows is one T cell receptor (beta chain) and its context. Its antigen is currently unknown. From the reads, TCRdb called clonotypes with MiXCR, one entry per CDR3 protein. The repertoire holds approximately 500,000 distinct CDR3 sequences, with 26% as singletons. This sample stems from a study of T cell repertoires in cytomegalovirus infection. As for the study in general: Indicated by public TCR beta signatures were CMV infection and matching HLA type.

Whole-study findings and limits: People with CMV and the relevant HLA were identified by cumulative public TCR beta family frequency. The ex vivo response was dominated by HLA-C-restricted CMV-specific TCR beta clonotypes.

This CDR3 region has 16 residues. In germline, CDR1 is MDHEN, CDR2 SYDVKM. J was trimmed by 4 bases and V by 8 bases; bases with no gene match: 15. This sequence joins TRBV28 and TRBJ2-5; 8 positions match TRBD2. Material for sequencing was PBMCs. The origin of this receptor is a human donor in good health (CMV status not recorded). Some clones in this sample may be carry-over from other donors' samples. The CDR3 reads CASRFGTRFVRETQYF. The CDR3 DNA reads TGTGCCAGCCGCTTTGGGACTAGGTTCGTCCGAGAGACCCAGTACTTC. Combining the CDR3 with reference TRBV28 and TRBJ2-5 gives the whole variable domain DVKVTQSSRYLVKRTGEKVFLECVQDMDHENMFWYRQDPGLGLRLIYFSYDVKMKEKGDIPEGYSVSREKKERFSLILESASTNQTSMYLCASRFGTRFVRETQYFGPGTRLLVL.